What follows describes a single T cell receptor (beta chain). Its antigen remains unidentified. The data were produced by immunoSEQ multiplex PCR, yet TCRdb's version contains in-frame clones alone and is incomplete. The profile shows 23,000 or so clones, roughly nine tenths of them singletons. Each depressed patient was matched pairwise with a non-depressed control on sex, age, current smoking status and body mass index. The germline V gene encodes CDR1 SGHVS and CDR2 FQNEAQ. Trimming removed 3 bases from V and 7 bases from J, with 12 bases in between. The CDR3 length is 14 residues. The source of the sample is a study of untreated major depressive disorder. Findings of the study overall: Each subject's top five TRBV05-01 clones were all private. CD4+ T cells from depressed patients used TRBV05-01 (Vbeta 5.1) more often than controls.

The chain combines TRBV7-8 with TRBJ1-4; possibly TRBD1 for D (6 bases). The material sequenced was CD4+ T cells from PBMCs. This sequence originates from a woman in her thirties with major depressive disorder. The CDR3 loop reads CASSLGGGGEKLFF. CDR3 DNA: TGTGCCAGCAGCTTGGGGGGCGGTGGTGAAAAACTGTTTTTT.